The source of this T cell receptor (beta chain) is a study of blood T cells in healthy people across ages (dated by TCRdb to the mid-2010s). For the wider study: Template switching captured roughly one uniquely barcoded TCR beta cDNA molecule per two T cells in model experiments. To avoid experimental bias, donors of different ages were distributed randomly across sequencing lanes. Using deep sequencing normalized with unique cDNA molecular identifiers, the study measured how TCR beta repertoire diversity changes with age. For two donors (one aged 18 to 30 and one aged 80 or older), the study analyzed two additional independent replicas of 1 million unique cDNA reads from the same blood draw. Donors were grouped into four age groups: young (average approximately 15 years), middle-aged (39), aged (62) and long-lived (82). The research as a whole found: A strong correlation was found between observed TCR beta diversity and the percentage of naive T cells measured by flow cytometry. The CMV infection status of donors was not known, potentially confounding age-related changes in expanded clonotypes. Compared with the aged group, the long-lived group had more naive CD4+ T cells, fewer expanded clones and increased TCR diversity, suggesting age selection. Conclusive comparison of naive and antigen-experienced compartments was prevented by the profiling of bulk unsorted PBMCs. Observed TCR beta diversity per million T cells fell roughly linearly with age, and a significant reduction was already apparent by age around 36. Total diversity estimates from one million sequenced T cells were considered lower bounds and underestimates.

CDR1 and CDR2, per the germline V gene, are MNHNS and SASEGT. Counted from cysteine to phenylalanine, this CDR3 has 14 amino acids. Just CDR3 DNA is preserved here, 42 bases in frame from base 1. A distance of 8 bases separates the germline ends of V and J, which lose 3 bases and 2 bases respectively. Remarks on this clonotype: Its recognized antigen is unknown. No much larger clonotype is one base removed from it; base qualities were not supplied.

Libraries were made using 5' RACE. A second 7 to 11 cycle PCR used a sample-barcoded 5' primer and a J-beta primer mix. A template-switch 5' adaptor carrying 12 random nucleotides introduced a unique molecular identifier onto each TCR beta cDNA molecule. Each sample yielded at least 2.5 million CDR3-containing paired-end reads. First-strand cDNA synthesis was performed from all RNA using the Mint cDNA synthesis kit, with priming by a TRBC-specific oligonucleotide. All cDNA was treated with uracil-DNA glycosylase and then went through a first 18-cycle PCR with the universal primers M1SS and BC2_uni_R. The authors' analysis ran thus. Normalization of each sample was performed by random selection of 1 million high-quality reads, each carrying a distinct molecular identifier. Reads sharing molecular identifiers were discarded rather than binned into consensus sequences. CDR3 identification, clonotype clustering and error correction used MiTCR with a Q25 quality threshold and the strictest error-elimination algorithm. A nonparametric unseen species model with Euler transformation was used to estimate a lower bound on total TCR beta diversity. The public reads were run again by TCRdb, first through fastp at Q25 and then through MiXCR, and only productive beta chains were kept. Duplicate CDR3 protein sequences are folded into a single record with the most common DNA and genes. TCRdb's processing, not the study's, gives the V and J calls here. The sample records roughly 1.9 million distinct CDR3 sequences, about two fifths of which are singletons. Roughly 23% of the sample comes from the top ten.

The donors were some 39 Caucasian individuals from Russia, aged roughly 6 to 95 years, who were systemically healthy. Each donor gave around 9 milliliters of peripheral blood, collected into EDTA-treated Vacutainer tubes. Ficoll-Paque density-gradient centrifugation was used to isolate PBMCs, with at least 7 million per sample. Trizol reagent was used to extract total RNA from PBMCs, with at least 6 micrograms per sample. For every donor, an aliquot of PBMCs went through flow cytometry to measure the percentages of naive CD45RAhigh/CD27high T cells. Sequences were obtained from blood. This sequence originates from a human donor in good health. The receptor chain draws on TRBV6-1 and TRBJ2-1; the D gene assignment is ambiguous. In nucleotide form, the sequence is TGTGCCAGCAGTGATACTGGGGCCTACAATGAGCAGTTCTTC. Translated, it gives CASSDTGAYNEQFF.